The present entry profiles one TCR beta chain with its context. The sample belongs to a study of T cell changes during pregnancy in multiple sclerosis. J was trimmed by 4 bases and V by 7 bases; bases with no gene match: 10. There are 15 residues in the CDR3. The germline CDR1 and CDR2 sequences are SNHLY and FYNNEI. Generated by immunoSEQ multiplex PCR, the TCRdb table keeps only in-frame clones and is missing some. This table holds about 110,000 clones, about nine tenths found once. The source is a female donor in good health, enrolled as a control in a pregnancy study. This chain connects TRBV2 to TRBJ2-3, with 8 bases that match TRBD1. The sequenced sample was peripheral blood, obtained in the third trimester of pregnancy. CDR3 bases: TGTGCCAGCATAACAGGGGGAAGATCCCCAGATACGCAGTATTTT. Translation gives CASITGGRSPDTQYF.